This T cell receptor beta chain was captured by sequencing in a study of blood T cells in healthy people across ages. Study results and limitations: Across samples, TCR beta diversity tracked strongly with naive T cell percentage. Per million T cells, TCR beta diversity dropped about linearly as age rose.

Total RNA was extracted at no less than 6 micrograms per sample. A sample-barcoded 5' primer and a J-beta primer mix were used in a second PCR of about 7 to 12 cycles. TCRdb itself ran the 5' RACE reads through MiXCR, one entry per CDR3 protein. The table includes about 1.8 million distinct CDR3 sequences, around 50% detected once. The ends lost 2 bases at V and 4 bases at J; junction bases unmatched: 7. CDR3 length: 17 residues. From germline, CDR1 is LGHNA and CDR2 YSLEER. This clonotype was found a few times. Its antigen is currently unknown. This receptor was obtained from a woman in her thirties or forties in good health. Sequences were obtained from blood. The chain links TRBV4-3 to TRBJ2-1, with 11 bases identical to TRBD2. CDR3 bases: TGCGCCAGCAGCCAATCTAGCGGGGGGTCCTGGTACAATGAGCAGTTCTTC. Translating it yields CASSQSSGGSWYNEQFF.